Listed below are T cell receptor beta chains from one sample, sequenced in a study of blood T cell repertoires in COVID-19. Clones were read by immunoSEQ multiplex PCR, and TCRdb kept only the in-frame ones, dropping some. Seen here are more than 45,000 clones, 90% observed once, and the top ten hold less than 6.5%. Specimen: peripheral blood. These receptors were obtained from a man aged 65-85 years with acute or convalescent COVID-19. The CDR3 runs from the conserved cysteine through the conserved F or W. The D gene is left open where the match is weak. For some rows the clone size is stated as once, few or many, or as a class when expanded; others skip it.

clone_size	d_call	v_call	j_call	cdr3_aa	cdr3_nt
NA	NA	TRBV6-5	TRBJ2-2	CASKRRTGELFF	TGTGCCAGCAAAAGGAGGACCGGGGAGCTGTTTTTT
once	NA	TRBV27	TRBJ2-2	CASSRWGSSDGELFF	TGTGCCAGCAGTCGATGGGGCAGCTCCGACGGGGAGCTGTTTTTT
NA	NA	TRBV5-5	TRBJ1-3	CASSWVGAFSGNTIYF	TGTGCCAGCAGCTGGGTCGGAGCTTTCTCTGGAAACACCATATATTTT
NA	NA	TRBV12-3/TRBV12-4	TRBJ2-7	CASSFSGGSEQYF	TGTGCCAGCAGTTTCTCTGGGGGCAGCGAGCAGTACTTC
NA	NA	TRBV7-9	TRBJ1-2	CASSSAAGYTF	TGTGCCAGCAGCTCCGCGGCCGGCTACACCTTC
NA	TRBD1	TRBV5-1	TRBJ1-3	CASSPLQGTGNTIYF	TGCGCCAGCAGCCCGTTACAGGGGACTGGAAACACCATATATTTT
NA	TRBD1	TRBV28	TRBJ2-7	CASRATGGPRPYEQYF	TGTGCCAGCAGGGCTACAGGGGGCCCCCGCCCCTACGAGCAGTACTTC
once	TRBD2	TRBV7-2	TRBJ2-7	CASSPLAGGSYEQYF	TGTGCCAGCAGCCCCCTAGCGGGGGGATCCTACGAGCAGTACTTC
few	TRBD1	TRBV19	TRBJ2-1	CASRPGQGTQSSYNEQFF	TGTGCCAGTAGGCCGGGACAGGGGACCCAAAGCTCCTACAATGAGCAGTTCTTC
NA	NA	TRBV6-5	TRBJ1-6	CASMGGEGSPLHF	TGTGCCAGCATGGGAGGAGAGGGTTCACCCCTCCACTTT
NA	NA	TRBV15	TRBJ1-2	CATSRDRREGVNYGYTF	TGTGCCACCAGCAGAGATAGGAGGGAGGGGGTTAACTATGGCTACACCTTC
NA	NA	TRBV6-5	TRBJ2-1	CASSGAPGDNEQFF	TGTGCCAGCAGCGGTGCCCCCGGGGACAATGAGCAGTTCTTC
NA	TRBD1	TRBV6-6	TRBJ1-6	CASSYGTGNSPLHF	TGTGCCAGCAGTTACGGGACAGGGAATTCACCCCTCCACTTT
NA	TRBD1	TRBV11-2	TRBJ2-5	CASSSPLGQVGETQYF	TGTGCCAGCAGCTCACCCCTGGGACAGGTGGGGGAGACCCAGTACTTC
NA	NA	TRBV6-6	TRBJ2-2	CASSYSQKFTGELFF	TGTGCCAGCAGTTACTCTCAAAAATTCACCGGGGAGCTGTTTTTT
NA	TRBD1	TRBV29-1	TRBJ1-4	CSALTGTGGRKLFF	TGCAGCGCTTTAACCGGGACAGGGGGCAGAAAACTGTTTTTT
once	NA	TRBV28	TRBJ1-2	CASSFYGGHFF	TGTGCCAGCAGTTTTTATGGGGGACATTTCTTC
NA	NA	TRBV5-1	TRBJ1-2	CASSWEGGYTF	TGCGCCAGCAGCTGGGAGGGTGGCTACACCTTC
NA	TRBD1	TRBV6-6	TRBJ1-3	CASRRTGGDGNTIYF	TGTGCCAGCAGACGAACAGGGGGCGACGGAAACACCATATATTTT
NA	TRBD2	TRBV5-4	TRBJ2-3	CASSRGGRTSTDTQYF	TGTGCCAGCAGCCGGGGGGGCAGGACCTCCACAGATACGCAGTATTTT
NA	NA	TRBV20-1	TRBJ2-5	CSASLPGRQETQYF	TGCAGTGCTAGTCTCCCGGGGAGGCAAGAGACCCAGTACTTC
few	NA	TRBV5-1	TRBJ1-1	CASSPVGFGNTEAFF	TGCGCCAGCTCACCAGTCGGGTTCGGGAACACTGAAGCTTTCTTT
NA	NA	TRBV7-3	TRBJ2-1	CASSLLAPSNEQFF	TGTGCCAGCAGCTTGCTAGCGCCCTCCAATGAGCAGTTCTTC
NA	NA	TRBV4-2	TRBJ2-7	CASSQALGQNYEQYF	TGTGCCAGCAGCCAAGCTCTCGGACAGAACTACGAGCAGTACTTC
NA	TRBD1	TRBV5-1	TRBJ1-2	CASSFDRDGYTF	TGCGCCAGCAGCTTCGACAGGGACGGCTACACCTTC
NA	TRBD1	TRBV5-1	TRBJ1-3	CASSSGQGDSGNTIYF	TGCGCCAGCAGCTCCGGACAGGGTGACTCTGGAAACACCATATATTTT
NA	NA	TRBV4-3	TRBJ1-6	CASSRVPGASNSPLHF	TGCGCCAGCAGCCGTGTCCCGGGAGCCTCTAATTCACCCCTCCACTTT
NA	NA	TRBV12-5	TRBJ1-2	CASGLVLAGNYGYTF	TGTGCTAGTGGTTTGGTCTTGGCAGGGAACTATGGCTACACCTTC
NA	NA	TRBV2	TRBJ1-1	CASSVGQPNTEAFF	TGTGCCAGCAGTGTCGGACAGCCTAACACTGAAGCTTTCTTT
NA	NA	TRBV2	TRBJ1-1	CASYAGGSTEAFF	TGTGCCAGTTACGCCGGCGGGTCCACTGAAGCTTTCTTT
few	NA	TRBV21-1	TRBJ2-7	CASSKIADSYEQYF	TGTGCCAGCAGCAAAATAGCGGACTCCTACGAGCAGTACTTC
NA	TRBD2	TRBV7-2	TRBJ2-7	CASSLSPWPAGGSYEQYF	TGTGCCAGCAGCTTATCCCCTTGGCCAGCGGGGGGCTCCTACGAGCAGTACTTC
NA	NA	TRBV24-1	TRBJ2-2	CATSAPLLQGNRTPDTGELFF	TGTGCCACCAGTGCCCCCTTACTTCAGGGAAACCGAACACCTGACACCGGGGAGCTGTTTTTT
NA	NA	TRBV24-1	TRBJ1-3	CATSVGGAGNTIYF	TGTGCCACCAGTGTAGGGGGAGCTGGAAACACCATATATTTT
NA	NA	TRBV5-4	TRBJ2-5	CASSLSTAQETQYF	TGTGCCAGCAGCTTGTCGACAGCACAAGAGACCCAGTACTTC
NA	NA	TRBV3-1/TRBV3-2	TRBJ2-3	CASSPRASTDTQYF	TGTGCCAGCAGCCCCAGGGCAAGCACAGATACGCAGTATTTT
NA	TRBD2	TRBV19	TRBJ2-1	CASSISLAGGRNEQFF	TGTGCCAGTAGTATCTCCCTAGCGGGGGGTAGGAATGAGCAGTTCTTC
NA	NA	TRBV5-8	TRBJ2-7	CASSRLYEQYF	TGTGCCAGCAGCCGTCTCTACGAGCAGTACTTC
NA	NA	TRBV5-4	TRBJ2-7	CASSFIGTLYEQYF	TGTGCCAGCAGCTTTATCGGGACTCTCTACGAGCAGTACTTC
NA	NA	TRBV7-3	TRBJ2-5	CASSLGRGSVETQYF	TGTGCCAGCAGCCTGGGTCGGGGGAGCGTAGAGACCCAGTACTTC
NA	TRBD1	TRBV28	TRBJ1-5	CASRSGTAGQPQHF	TGTGCCAGCAGGTCCGGGACAGCCGGTCAGCCCCAGCATTTT
NA	NA	TRBV7-8	TRBJ1-2	CASSFFTGSDGYTF	TGTGCCAGCAGCTTCTTTACAGGGTCGGATGGCTACACCTTC
NA	NA	TRBV9	TRBJ1-3	CASSRGGQTNTGNTIYF	TGTGCCAGCAGCCGCGGGGGTCAGACCAACACTGGAAACACCATATATTTT
few	TRBD2	TRBV10-3	TRBJ2-1	CAISERGGDGPNEQFF	TGTGCCATCAGTGAGCGGGGGGGCGATGGACCTAATGAGCAGTTCTTC
NA	TRBD1	TRBV4-1	TRBJ2-7	CASSQDREDPYEQYF	TGCGCCAGCAGCCAGGACAGGGAAGATCCCTACGAGCAGTACTTC
NA	TRBD1	TRBV2	TRBJ1-2	CASRSSSSTGDSF	TGTGCCAGCAGGTCTTCCTCTTCGACAGGGGATTCCTTC
NA	TRBD1	TRBV7-8	TRBJ1-3	CASSISVGTVRGNTIYF	TGTGCCAGCAGCATCAGCGTCGGGACAGTGAGGGGAAACACCATATATTTT